The 26 T cell receptor beta chains in this list originate from one sample, sequenced in a study of CXCR3-negative and CXCR3-positive naive CD8 T cells. UMI-labeled 5' RACE TRB cDNA libraries were prepared from the cells. TCRdb derives one entry per CDR3 protein from the 5' RACE reads, leaving out DNA. The table lists 46,000 or so distinct CDR3 sequences. The sequencing sample was made of naive CXCR3- CD8+ T cells from blood. Subset of the sample: CD45RO-CCR7+CD27+CD95- naive CD8+ T cells lacking CXCR3 (TNR3-). Every receptor here comes from a human donor in good health. Some clones in this sample may be carry-over from other donors' samples.

This clonotype shows up as medium-sized (0.01 to 0.1%) by frequency. This chain links TRBV14 with TRBJ1-1; the D call of TRBD1 rests on TCRdb alone, since no DNA is present to check it. The CDR3 spans 15 residues. The germline CDR1 and CDR2 sequences are SGHDN and FVKESK. The CDR3 here is CASSQDEGEIAEAFF.

The chain employs TRBV4-3 and TRBJ2-3. Germline CDR1 and CDR2: LGHNA and YSLEER. This CDR3 region has 13 residues. The CDR3 sequence: CASSQGVEDTQYF.

V gene TRBV7-6 combines with J gene TRBJ2-3. Germline lookup yields CDR1 SGHVS and CDR2 FNYEAQ. The CDR3 contains 15 residues. CDR3 amino acids: CASSLGAEDTDTQYF.

The CDR3 loop reads CASVPAWGQGTDTQYF. This chain joins TRBV28 and TRBJ2-3; TCRdb's D gene call, TRBD1, goes unchecked for lack of DNA. Germline V gene data show CDR1 as MDHEN and CDR2 as SYDVKM. CDR3 length: 16 residues.

Measured by frequency, this clonotype is medium-sized. The V and J genes are TRBV29-1 and TRBJ2-5; as DNA is missing, the TRBD2 call by TCRdb cannot be tested. The CDR3 runs to 16 residues. Germline V gives CDR1 SQVTM, CDR2 ANQGSEA. The CDR3 here is CSVEGLSEDVQETQYF.

The V gene is TRBV29-1, the J gene TRBJ2-5; TCRdb lists TRBD1, though no DNA is available to test this call. Germline V gives CDR1 SQVTM, CDR2 ANQGSEA. The CDR3 extends over 13 amino acids. The CDR3 sequence is CSVVTGQGETQYF.

V and J are TRBV7-8 and TRBJ2-1; lacking DNA, the TRBD2 call made by TCRdb goes unchecked. The CDR3 contains 19 residues. The germline gives CDR1 SGHVS, CDR2 FQNEAQ. The CDR3 region is CASSYRTGRLAGGFNEQFF.

This chain links TRBV27 with TRBJ2-1; TCRdb names TRBD2, which stays unverified in the absence of DNA. Germline lookup yields CDR1 MNHEY and CDR2 SMNVEV (reference sequence). The CDR3 loop spans 16 amino acids. The CDR3 here is CASRLSAGGRYNEQFF.

CDR3 sequence reads: CASWVLDRPDTQYF. The chain joins TRBV2 to TRBJ2-3; TCRdb's D gene call, TRBD2, goes unchecked for lack of DNA. The CDR3 loop spans 14 amino acids. CDR1 SNHLY and CDR2 FYNNEI come from the germline V gene.

This chain joins TRBV27 and TRBJ2-3. CDR1 is MNHEY, CDR2 SMNVEV, per germline (reference sequence). The CDR3 contains 12 residues. This chain's CDR3 is CASRIQTDTQYF.

The J gene is TRBJ2-1, the V gene TRBV14; TCRdb names TRBD2, which stays unverified in the absence of DNA. Germline V gene lookup returns CDR1 SGHDN and CDR2 FVKESK. This CDR3 is built from 20 residues. This chain's CDR3 is CASSQDGLAGGPSSYNEQFF.

The gene calls are TRBV29-1 and TRBJ1-4. Germline assignment: CDR1 SQVTM and CDR2 ANQGSEA. The CDR3 loop spans 11 amino acids. CDR3 sequence reads: CVVVEVQELFF. Full variable domain (missing parts from reference TRBV29-1 and TRBJ1-4): SAVISQKPSRDICQRGTSLTIQCQVDSQVTMMFWYRQQPGQSLTLIATANQGSEATYESGFVIDKFPISRPNLTFSTLTVSNMSPEDSSIYLCVVVEVQELFFGSGTQLSVL.

The rearrangement links TRBV4-3 to TRBJ2-1; TCRdb reports TRBD1, a call that lacks DNA to check it against. The germline V gene encodes CDR1 LGHNA and CDR2 YSLEER. The CDR3 totals 15 residues. CDR3 sequence: CASSQGVGGYNEQFF.

The rearrangement links TRBV7-6 to TRBJ2-3; with no DNA, the TCRdb D assignment of TRBD1 cannot be verified. The CDR3 runs 15 residues. CDR1 is SGHVS, CDR2 FNYEAQ, per germline. The CDR3 loop is CASTITGGSTDTQYF.

The chain joins TRBV5-1 to TRBJ1-1. Germline CDR1 reads SGHRS; CDR2 reads YFSETQ. The CDR3 sequence is 13 residues long. This CDR3 reads CASSSAGYTEAFF.

This sequence joins TRBV14 and TRBJ2-7; absent DNA, TCRdb's TRBD1 call cannot be checked. Per germline, CDR1 SGHDN and CDR2 FVKESK. CDR3 length equals 14 residues. CDR3 amino acids: CASSQGTGAYEQYF.

The rearrangement links TRBV5-1 to TRBJ2-1; the TCRdb D gene call, TRBD2, has no DNA to confirm it. Germline V gene sequence: CDR1 SGHRS, CDR2 YFSETQ. The CDR3 totals 17 residues. Here the CDR3 reads CASSSGTSGAPYNEQFF.

The chain has TRBV28 and TRBJ2-3; TCRdb's D gene call, TRBD1, goes unchecked for lack of DNA. The CDR3 runs to 14 residues. CDR1 and CDR2 from the germline V gene are MDHEN and SYDVKM. The CDR3 region is CASSRGQDTDTQYF.

The chain uses TRBV20-1 and TRBJ2-7; TCRdb's D call, TRBD1, is unchecked because there is no DNA. CDR1 is DFQATT and CDR2 is SNEGSKA in the germline V gene (reference sequence). This CDR3 contains 13 residues. The CDR3 spells CSARVEGIYEQYF.

The V gene is TRBV28, the J gene TRBJ2-3; TCRdb calls TRBD2, which cannot be checked without DNA. Germline CDR1 is MDHEN and CDR2 is SYDVKM. CDR3 size: 15 residues. The CDR3 spells CGTKGHTTSTDTQYF.

The J gene is TRBJ2-2, the V gene TRBV29-1; TCRdb reports TRBD2, a call that lacks DNA to check it against. Germline loops: CDR1 SQVTM, CDR2 ANQGSEA. This CDR3 has 16 amino acids. This CDR3 is CSVESLERGVTGELFF.

The V call is TRBV6-6, the J call TRBJ2-7. Germline assignment: CDR1 MNHNY and CDR2 SVGAGI (reference sequence). There are 14 residues in the CDR3. The CDR3 reads CASSYSLGAYEQYF.

V and J are TRBV4-1 and TRBJ2-1; TCRdb indicates TRBD2, and absent DNA this call remains unverified. Germline CDR1 and CDR2: MGHRA and YSYEKL. The CDR3 contains 15 residues. This chain's CDR3 is CASSQKRGSYNEQFF.

V is TRBV18 and J is TRBJ2-7. The CDR3 has 16 residues. Per the germline V gene, CDR1 is KGHSH and CDR2 is LQKENI. Here the CDR3 reads CASSPRFREGPYEQYF.

This rearrangement joins TRBV7-6 to TRBJ1-2; TCRdb proposes TRBD1, but this gene call is untestable without DNA. This CDR3 spans 13 amino acids. Per the germline V gene, CDR1 is SGHVS and CDR2 is FNYEAQ. The CDR3 region is CASSLHRGEGYTF.

The V and J genes are TRBV7-9 and TRBJ2-5; lacking DNA, the TRBD2 call made by TCRdb goes unchecked. The germline gives CDR1 SEHNR, CDR2 FQNEAQ (reference sequence). The CDR3 runs to 16 residues. The CDR3 here is CASSQPGLESQETQYF.